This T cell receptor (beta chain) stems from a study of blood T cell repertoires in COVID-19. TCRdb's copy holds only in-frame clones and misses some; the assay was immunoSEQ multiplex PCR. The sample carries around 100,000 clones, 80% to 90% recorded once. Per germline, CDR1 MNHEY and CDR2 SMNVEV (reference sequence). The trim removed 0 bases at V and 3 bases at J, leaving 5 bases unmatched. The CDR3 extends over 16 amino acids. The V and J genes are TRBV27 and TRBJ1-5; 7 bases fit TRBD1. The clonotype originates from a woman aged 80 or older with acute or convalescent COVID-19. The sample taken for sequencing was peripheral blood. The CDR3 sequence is CASSLSPTGINQPQHF. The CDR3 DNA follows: TGTGCCAGCAGTTTATCCCCGACAGGGATCAATCAGCCCCAGCATTTT.